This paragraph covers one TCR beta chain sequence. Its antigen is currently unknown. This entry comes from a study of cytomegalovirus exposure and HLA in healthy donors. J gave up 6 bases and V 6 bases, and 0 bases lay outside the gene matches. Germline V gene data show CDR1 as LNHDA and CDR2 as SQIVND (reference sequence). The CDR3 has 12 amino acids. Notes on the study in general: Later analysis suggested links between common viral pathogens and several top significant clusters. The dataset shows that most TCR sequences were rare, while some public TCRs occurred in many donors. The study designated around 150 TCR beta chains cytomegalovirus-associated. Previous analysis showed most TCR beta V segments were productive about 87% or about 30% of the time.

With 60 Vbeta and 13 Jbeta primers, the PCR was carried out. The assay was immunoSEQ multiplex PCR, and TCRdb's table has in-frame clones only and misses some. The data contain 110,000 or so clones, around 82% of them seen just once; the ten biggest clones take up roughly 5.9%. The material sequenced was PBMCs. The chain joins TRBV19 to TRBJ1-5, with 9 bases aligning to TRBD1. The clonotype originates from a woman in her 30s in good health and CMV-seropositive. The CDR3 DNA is TGTGCCAGTAGGGACAGGGGTCAGCCCCAGCATTTT. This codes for CASRDRGQPQHF.